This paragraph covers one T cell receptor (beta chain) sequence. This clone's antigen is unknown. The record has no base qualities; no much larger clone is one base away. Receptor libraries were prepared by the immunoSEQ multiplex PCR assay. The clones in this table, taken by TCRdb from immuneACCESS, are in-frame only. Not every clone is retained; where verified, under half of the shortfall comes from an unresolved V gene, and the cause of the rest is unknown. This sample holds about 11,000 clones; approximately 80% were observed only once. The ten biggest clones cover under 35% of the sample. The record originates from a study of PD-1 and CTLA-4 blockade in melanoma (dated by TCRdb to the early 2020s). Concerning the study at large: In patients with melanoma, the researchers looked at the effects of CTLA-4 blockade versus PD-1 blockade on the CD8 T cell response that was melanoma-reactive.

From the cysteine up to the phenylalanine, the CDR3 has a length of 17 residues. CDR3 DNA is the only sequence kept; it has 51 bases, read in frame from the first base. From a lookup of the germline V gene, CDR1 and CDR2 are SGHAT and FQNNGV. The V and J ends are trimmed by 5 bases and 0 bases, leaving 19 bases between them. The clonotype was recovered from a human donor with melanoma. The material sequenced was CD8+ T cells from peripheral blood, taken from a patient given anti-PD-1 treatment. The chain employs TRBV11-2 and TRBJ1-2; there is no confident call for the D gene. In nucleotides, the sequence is TGTGCCAGCAGCGAAAAGACGGGCTGGGGATCTAACTATGGCTACACCTTC. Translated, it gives CASSEKTGWGSNYGYTF.